This TCR beta chain emerged from a study of cytomegalovirus exposure and HLA in healthy donors. The study, taken as a whole, reports: Rarity marked most TCR sequences, yet some public TCRs occurred in many donors. TCR beta chains numbering more than 150 were designated cytomegalovirus-associated.

Primers included in the PCR were 60 Vbeta and 13 Jbeta primers. The protocol was immunoSEQ multiplex PCR, while the TCRdb copy is restricted to in-frame clones and leaves out a portion. This sample carries about 120,000 clones, around two thirds of them seen once, and the ten largest clones take about 2%. Germline V lookup: CDR1 MNHEY, CDR2 SVGAGI. There are 13 residues in the CDR3. Deletions cut 6 bases from V and 0 bases from J, with 9 bases between. Details on this clone: Its antigen is not identified.

Unrecorded immune exposure was likely among donors, who were nominally healthy when sampled. What was sequenced was PBMCs. The chain is built from TRBV6-5 and TRBJ2-7, with TRBD2 as a possible D gene (6 bases). The clonotype was recovered from a human donor in good health. CDR3 sequence (DNA): TGTGCCAGCAGCCGGGGGAGCTCCTACGAGCAGTACTTC. Translating it yields CASSRGSSYEQYF.